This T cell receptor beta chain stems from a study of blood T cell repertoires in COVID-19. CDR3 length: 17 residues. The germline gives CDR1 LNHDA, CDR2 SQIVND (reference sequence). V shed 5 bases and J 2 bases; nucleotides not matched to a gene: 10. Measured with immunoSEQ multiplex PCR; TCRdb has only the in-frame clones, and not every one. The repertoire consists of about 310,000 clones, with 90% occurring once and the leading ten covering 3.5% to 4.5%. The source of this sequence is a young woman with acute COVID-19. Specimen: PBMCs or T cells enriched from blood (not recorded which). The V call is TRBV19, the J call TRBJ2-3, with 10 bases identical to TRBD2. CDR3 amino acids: CASSASRTSGFTDTQYF. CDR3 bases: TGTGCCAGTAGTGCATCTCGGACTAGCGGCTTCACAGATACGCAGTATTTT.